A selection of T cell receptor beta chains follows, all from one sample in a study of T cell responses to AZD1222 COVID-19 vaccine. Produced via immunoSEQ multiplex PCR; TCRdb's table is partial and in-frame only. This sample has under 150,000 clones, with around 83% found just once. The input for sequencing was peripheral blood, taken 28 days after the second AZD1222 dose. Receptor source: an adult who received the AZD1222 COVID-19 vaccine. CDR3s include the opening cysteine and the closing phenylalanine or tryptophan.

CASSVGFLNSGNTIYF,TRBJ1-3,TRBV9
CASRGVTREQYF,TRBJ2-7,TRBV2
CAIRETGVGNTIYF,TRBJ1-3,TRBV10-3
CASSTHITGVSNQPQHF,TRBJ1-5,TRBV21-1
CASSLGWQPQHF,TRBJ1-5,TRBV19
CASSQGALYEQYF,TRBJ2-7,TRBV6-5
CASSPTSGEQETQYF,TRBJ2-5,TRBV5-4
CASSRRTSPAGNTIYF,TRBJ1-3,TRBV7-2
CASSDMGRGNQPQHF,TRBJ1-5,TRBV25-1
CASSLSGGSTEAFF,TRBJ1-1,TRBV6-5
CASSQRWGGRRRNTEAFF,TRBJ1-1,TRBV6-6
CASSLAASGGKIYEQYF,TRBJ2-7,TRBV5-1
CASRLLQWANTEAFF,TRBJ1-1,TRBV5-1
CASVKVGQPQHF,TRBJ1-5,TRBV6-5
CASSPRDRALGGSQPQHF,TRBJ1-5,TRBV18
CASSGTVYNSPLHF,TRBJ1-6,TRBV6-5
CASSSRPQTGELFF,TRBJ2-2,TRBV7-2
CASSPQGYYGYTF,TRBJ1-2,TRBV18
CASSQGTGSGYGYTF,TRBJ1-2,TRBV4-3
CASAPQGLVEAFF,TRBJ1-1,TRBV6-6
CASLLGLGNTEAFF,TRBJ1-1,TRBV2
CASSPGPSVGTEAFF,TRBJ1-1,TRBV5-5
CASSSTYNEQFF,TRBJ2-1,TRBV28
CASSGGPPLTGTGELFF,TRBJ2-2,TRBV9
CASTTQGSMAEQFF,TRBJ2-1,TRBV2
CASSKEDCRSYEQYF,TRBJ2-7,TRBV21-1
CASRYGPQPQHF,TRBJ1-5,TRBV12-3/TRBV12-4
CASSFTYTGELFF,TRBJ2-2,TRBV19
CATSGSGSSYEQYF,TRBJ2-7,TRBV24-1
CASSPRAGQRENTEAFF,TRBJ1-1,TRBV18
CASTQGKNNQPQHF,TRBJ1-5,TRBV7-9
CASSGQGAGEQYF,TRBJ2-7,TRBV10-1
CASSPAINTIYF,TRBJ1-3,TRBV28
CASSSITGEITDTQYF,TRBJ2-3,TRBV5-6
CSVNYGEKAFF,TRBJ1-1,TRBV29-1
CATSGRKYGYTF,TRBJ1-2,TRBV27
CASSLDGGAPDTQYF,TRBJ2-3,TRBV11-2